Sequencing of this T cell receptor beta chain was carried out in a study of blood T cells in healthy people across ages. At least 7 million PBMCs were isolated per sample. Whole-study findings and limits: Per million T cells, TCR beta diversity dropped about linearly as age rose. Lack of knowledge of donor CMV status possibly confounded expanded clonotype changes.

Germline CDR1 reads LGHDT; CDR2 reads YNNKEL (reference sequence). The CDR3 has 14 residues. Trimming removed 6 bases from V and 4 bases from J; junction bases left unmatched: 2. Turning to this clonotype: Antigen specificity is unknown.

Combining a sample-barcoded 5' primer with a J-beta primer mix, a second PCR ran for about 6 to 11 cycles. TCRdb re-called the 5' RACE reads with MiXCR, one entry per CDR3 protein. The profile shows some 690,000 distinct CDR3 sequences, approximately 22% of them singletons. Sequencing was performed on blood. The TCR sequence derives from an older man in good health. V is TRBV3-1 and J is TRBJ2-1; 11 bases fit TRBD2. The chain's CDR3 is CASRLAGEYNEQFF. The DNA for the CDR3 is TGTGCCAGCAGACTAGCGGGGGAATACAATGAGCAGTTCTTC.